This passage covers 16 T cell receptor beta chains from one sample sequenced in a study of shared clonotypes between healthy human individuals. The repertoire was sequenced with immunoSEQ multiplex PCR; TCRdb's copy has only in-frame clones and lacks some. The sample has about 2.1 million clones, approximately 92% seen once. Only CD45RO-negative cells positively selected for CCR7 counted as naive CD8 cells, so terminally differentiated effector memory CD45RA+ cells were excluded. Sequencing was done on a sample of naive CD8+ T cells from PBMCs. The receptor set was obtained from a man in his late teens or twenties in good health. Some clones in this sample may be carry-over from other donors' samples.

V and J are TRBV25-1 and TRBJ2-7, with 7 bases that match TRBD1. J gave up 2 bases and V 4 bases, and 5 bases lay outside the gene matches. The CDR3 loop spans 14 amino acids. The germline V gene encodes CDR1 MGHDK and CDR2 SYGVNS. CDR3 in DNA: TGTGCCAGCAGTGCCAAAGGGACAGCCTACGAGCAGTACTTC. Translating it yields CASSAKGTAYEQYF.

The rearrangement uses TRBV7-3 and TRBJ1-2; no definite D call. In germline, CDR1 is SGHTA, CDR2 FQGTGA. This CDR3 spans 15 amino acids. Trimming cost V 5 bases and J 0 bases, with 13 bases left between them. The CDR3, as DNA: TGTGCCAGCAGCATAAACTCGGCAGCTAACTATGGCTACACCTTC. It codes for CASSINSAANYGYTF.

This chain links TRBV9 with TRBJ2-7, with 11 bases matching TRBD1. Losses at the gene ends were 4 bases for V and 3 bases for J; bases not matched to a gene: 3. The germline V gene has CDR1 SGDLS and CDR2 YYNGEE. The CDR3 totals 14 residues. In DNA form, the CDR3 reads TGTGCCAGCAGCACCGGGACAGGGGGCTACGAGCAGTACTTC. This gives the protein CASSTGTGGYEQYF.

This sequence joins TRBV28 and TRBJ2-7; 7 bases match TRBD2. Looked up from germline, CDR1 is MDHEN and CDR2 is SYDVKM. The CDR3 contains 15 residues. V lost 10 bases and J lost 6; bases outside the gene matches: 18. CDR3 amino acids: CATSAPRAGVGEQYF. The CDR3 coding sequence is TGTGCCACCAGCGCCCCACGGGCGGGAGTAGGCGAGCAGTACTTC. The complete variable domain, with remaining parts taken from reference TRBV28 and TRBJ2-7, reads DVKVTQSSRYLVKRTGEKVFLECVQDMDHENMFWYRQDPGLGLRLIYFSYDVKMKEKGDIPEGYSVSREKKERFSLILESASTNQTSMYLCATSAPRAGVGEQYFGPGTRLTVT.

The table lists this clone with a count of one. The same CDR3 can be traced to other DNA sequences in this sample. The rearrangement links TRBV28 to TRBJ1-5; D remains unclear. V lost 3 bases, J lost 4 bases, and 7 bases lay in between. CDR1 and CDR2 from the germline V gene are MDHEN and SYDVKM. The CDR3 totals 13 residues. The chain's CDR3 is CASSLSINQPQHF. The CDR3 DNA is TGTGCCAGCAGTTTGAGTATTAATCAGCCCCAGCATTTT. The full variable domain, with the rest looked up from reference TRBV28 and TRBJ1-5, is DVKVTQSSRYLVKRTGEKVFLECVQDMDHENMFWYRQDPGLGLRLIYFSYDVKMKEKGDIPEGYSVSREKKERFSLILESASTNQTSMYLCASSLSINQPQHFGDGTRLSIL.

The chain uses TRBV9 and TRBJ1-2, with unresolved D. Between the trimmed V and J ends, which lost 0 bases and 2 bases, there was a span of 8 bases. Looked up from germline, CDR1 is SGDLS and CDR2 is YYNGEE. The CDR3 consists of 14 residues. CDR3 in amino acids: CASSVDTYNYGYTF. CDR3 DNA: TGTGCCAGCAGCGTAGACACCTACAACTATGGCTACACCTTC.

The chain recombines TRBV5-1 with TRBJ1-2, with D perhaps matching TRBD1 (6 bases). Trimming took off 4 bases at V and 6 bases at J, with 19 bases between the two ends. The CDR3 spans 15 residues. Germline values: CDR1 SGHRS, CDR2 YFSETQ. The CDR3 DNA is TGCGCCAGCAGCCTTTTAACAGGGAGAGAACATGGCTACACCTTC. Translated: CASSLLTGREHGYTF.

J is TRBJ2-5 and V is TRBV29-1; the match to TRBD2 covers 9 bases. V lost 7 bases, J lost 5 bases, and 8 bases stayed unmatched. CDR1 and CDR2 (germline): SQVTM, ANQGSEA. The CDR3 consists of 13 residues. CDR3 nucleotides: TGCAGCGCTGGCGGGAGGGCGGGGGAGACCCAGTACTTC. Its protein is CSAGGRAGETQYF.

This clone has a handful of counts. J is TRBJ1-2 and V is TRBV14; D is possibly TRBD1 (6 bases). V was clipped by 3 bases and J by 8 bases, with 10 bases between them. Germline CDR1 reads SGHDN; CDR2 reads FVKESK. This CDR3 comprises 12 residues. CDR3 in DNA: TGTGCCAGCAGCCACAGGGGATGGGGCTACACCTTC. It encodes CASSHRGWGYTF.

The CDR3 reads CASSSAGEQPQHF. The CDR3 bases are TGCGCCAGCAGCTCTGCAGGGGAGCAGCCCCAGCATTTT. V gene TRBV5-1 combines with J gene TRBJ1-5, with D perhaps matching TRBD1 (6 bases). The germline V gene encodes CDR1 SGHRS and CDR2 YFSETQ. CDR3 length equals 13 residues. Deletions cut 3 bases from V and 7 bases from J, with 11 bases between.

For this clone: Different DNA sequences within this sample yield the same CDR3. The chain recombines TRBV29-1 with TRBJ2-7, with 10 positions matching TRBD1. The trim removed 7 bases at V and 3 bases at J, leaving 3 bases unmatched. Germline CDR1 reads SQVTM; CDR2 reads ANQGSEA. CDR3 length equals 12 residues. For the CDR3, the DNA is TGCAGCGCCTGGACAGGGGGCTACGAGCAGTACTTC. It translates to CSAWTGGYEQYF.

This clone came up many times. V usage is TRBV19 and J usage is TRBJ2-1, with D tentatively TRBD1 or TRBD2 (5 bases each). Looked up from germline, CDR1 is LNHDA and CDR2 is SQIVND (reference sequence). CDR3 length: 16 residues. Trimming shortened V by 1 base and J by 5 bases, and 15 bases separated the two germline ends. Here the CDR3 DNA reads TGTGCCAGTAGTATAGGTCTAAACGGGGCAAACAATGAGCAGTTCTTC. This translates into CASSIGLNGANNEQFF.

V is TRBV27 and J is TRBJ2-1; 8 bases fit TRBD2. Germline loops: CDR1 MNHEY, CDR2 SMNVEV (reference sequence). J was trimmed by 2 bases and V by 2 bases; bases with no gene match: 5. The CDR3 sequence is 16 residues long. CDR3 sequence reads: CASSLMASGPYNEQFF. The CDR3 DNA is TGTGCCAGCAGTTTAATGGCTAGCGGGCCCTACAATGAGCAGTTCTTC.

This chain joins TRBV13 and TRBJ2-5; 8 nucleotides match TRBD1. The V gene's germline CDR1 is PRHDT and CDR2 FYEKMQ (reference sequence). The J segment lost 4 bases and the V segment lost 5 bases, leaving 15 bases of the junction unmatched. The CDR3 has 17 residues. The CDR3 DNA reads as TGTGCCAGCAGCCCAAAAACGGTCCTACAGGGGGGAGAGACCCAGTACTTC. Its translation is CASSPKTVLQGGETQYF.

The sample holds one count of this clone. This sequence joins TRBV5-4 and TRBJ2-7; a weak D match, TRBD2 (6 bases). The CDR3 runs 14 residues. V lost 2 bases and J 4 bases, leaving 13 bases between the germline ends. Per the germline V gene, CDR1 is SGHNT and CDR2 is YYREEE (reference sequence). The CDR3: CASSFERGNYEQYF. The CDR3 bases are TGTGCCAGCAGCTTCGAACGGGGGAATTACGAGCAGTACTTC.

The chain uses TRBV5-1 and TRBJ2-7, with 8 bases lining up with TRBD1. Germline trimming cut 5 bases from V and 4 bases from J; bases unmatched to any gene: 5. Germline V gene lookup returns CDR1 SGHRS and CDR2 YFSETQ. The CDR3 is 13 residues long. Here the CDR3 DNA reads TGCGCCAGCAGGGCAGGGGGCGGATACGAGCAGTACTTC. Translated, it gives CASRAGGGYEQYF.